The rows below give T cell receptor beta chains drawn from one sample of a study of beta chain features in type 1 diabetes. This table comes from immunoSEQ multiplex PCR, and its TCRdb copy is limited to in-frame clones, with some not included. Of more than 300,000 clones detected, roughly a tenth appear once; the ten largest clones hold about 0.6%. Sequencing was performed on central memory CD4+ T cells from blood. The receptors come from a man aged 25 to 40 with type 1 diabetes. Both conserved end residues are part of each CDR3. A D gene is named only where the DNA matches it firmly. Some rows have no size entry. The others give once, few or many, or a class for an expanded clone.

V,D,size,J,CDR3,DNA
TRBV5-4,TRBD2,few,TRBJ2-1,CASSATGTIFNEQFF,TGTGCCAGCAGCGCTACCGGGACTATCTTTAATGAGCAGTTCTTC
TRBV28,-,few,TRBJ1-5,CASSLSGRGSGVPQHF,TGTGCCAGCAGTTTATCGGGTAGGGGGTCAGGAGTGCCCCAGCATTTT
TRBV6-1,TRBD1,few,TRBJ1-2,CAISGPGTGKGNYGYTF,TGTGCCATCAGTGGTCCCGGGACAGGGAAGGGTAACTATGGCTACACCTTC
TRBV6-6,TRBD1,few,TRBJ1-1,CASSSTGYTEAFF,TGTGCCAGCAGTTCGACAGGGTACACTGAAGCTTTCTTT
TRBV25-1,-,few,TRBJ2-6,CASSSLSGANVLTF,TGTGCCAGCAGCTCCTTATCTGGGGCCAACGTCCTGACTTTC
TRBV18,-,few,TRBJ2-7,CASSPPSYSYEQYF,TGTGCCAGCTCACCACCGAGTTACTCCTACGAGCAGTACTTC
TRBV7-2,TRBD2,few,TRBJ2-7,CASSLGTSGIEQYF,TGTGCCAGCAGCTTAGGGACTAGCGGGATCGAGCAGTACTTC
TRBV6-4,-,few,TRBJ1-2,CASSYSIGVPLPYTF,TGTGCCAGCAGTTACTCGATAGGCGTCCCACTACCTTACACCTTC
TRBV7-9,-,few,TRBJ1-5,CASSLGADDLQHF,TGTGCCAGCAGCTTAGGGGCTGACGATCTCCAGCATTTT
TRBV5-4,-,-,TRBJ2-2,CASNLGSGDTGELFF,TGTGCCAGCAACTTGGGGTCAGGGGACACCGGGGAGCTGTTTTTT
TRBV11-2,-,many,TRBJ2-5,CASSPLGETQYF,TGTGCCAGCAGCCCCCTCGGGGAGACCCAGTACTTC
TRBV5-4,-,few,TRBJ2-3,CASSLVGGGTDTQYF,TGTGCCAGCAGCTTGGTTGGCGGTGGCACAGATACGCAGTATTTT
TRBV27,TRBD2,few,TRBJ2-7,CASSLRREGPYEQYF,TGTGCCAGCAGTTTAAGGCGGGAGGGCCCCTACGAGCAGTACTTC
TRBV10-3,-,few,TRBJ1-2,CATRQDTNYGYTF,TGTGCCACCCGACAGGACACTAACTATGGCTACACCTTC
TRBV5-1,-,few,TRBJ1-1,CASSLGGLRGENTEAFF,TGCGCCAGCAGCTTGGGTGGGTTACGGGGAGAGAACACTGAAGCTTTCTTT
TRBV7-9,-,few,TRBJ1-1,CASSPTVDRNTEAFF,TGTGCCAGCAGCCCGACCGTGGACAGGAACACTGAAGCTTTCTTT
TRBV5-1,-,-,TRBJ2-1,CASSRGAPDDEQFF,TGCGCCAGCAGCCGTGGGGCCCCTGACGATGAGCAGTTCTTC
TRBV6-5,TRBD1,-,TRBJ1-2,CASSSNPYRGYGYTF,TGTGCCAGCAGTTCAAACCCTTACAGGGGCTACGGCTACACCTTC
TRBV7-2,-,-,TRBJ1-3,CASSPRGSGNTIYF,TGTGCCAGCAGCCCAAGGGGCTCTGGAAACACCATATATTTT
TRBV5-1,-,-,TRBJ1-1,CASSLGWGASRVNTEAFF,TGCGCCAGCAGCTTGGGATGGGGGGCCAGCAGGGTGAACACTGAAGCTTTCTTT
TRBV7-5,-,few,TRBJ2-7,CVRIDHLGTSGSEQYF,TGTGTCAGAATCGATCACTTAGGGACTAGCGGGAGCGAGCAGTACTTC
TRBV5-5,-,few,TRBJ1-5,CASSPDGGWESPQHF,TGTGCCAGCAGCCCGGACGGGGGTTGGGAATCCCCCCAGCATTTT